The present T cell receptor (beta chain) was sequenced within a study of CD8+CD57+ T cells in acquired aplastic anemia. Genomic DNA constituted the template upon which TCR beta VDJ and CDR3 profiling was performed. TCRdb re-analysed the reads in MiXCR, keeping a single row per CDR3 protein. There are some 170,000 distinct CDR3 sequences in the sample; roughly 43% occur only once, and 0.85% to 1.3% lies in the top ten. Germline V gene data show CDR1 as LGHDT and CDR2 as YNNKEL (reference sequence). The V and J ends lost 4 bases and 8 bases respectively, with 8 bases between them. The length of the CDR3 is 12 residues. It was patients with CD8+CD57+ cell expansion by flow cytometry who were chosen for sequencing. This clonotype was found many times.

The sample consisted of sorted CD4+, CD8+, or CD8+CD57+ T cells (not recorded which) from PBMCs. This clonotype was sampled from a human donor with aplastic anemia. The chain combines TRBV3-1 with TRBJ2-2; D gene unclear. The CDR3 region is CASSPLRGELFF. CDR3 bases: TGTGCCAGCAGCCCTCTGCGGGGGGAGCTGTTTTTT. Using reference TRBV3-1 and TRBJ2-2 for the parts outside the CDR3, the full variable domain is DTAVSQTPKYLVTQMGNDKSIKCEQNLGHDTMYWYKQDSKKFLKIMFSYNNKELIINETVPNRFSPKSPDKAHLNLHINSLELGDSAVYFCASSPLRGELFFGEGSRLTVL.